Below are 28 T cell receptor beta chains sequenced from a single sample in a study of blood T cell repertoires in COVID-19. Repertoires were generated with immunoSEQ multiplex PCR, while TCRdb's copy carries only in-frame clones and drops some. The sample contains 150,000 to 200,000 clones, roughly 77% of which appear only once. Material for sequencing was peripheral blood. The receptors were gathered from a human donor in a cohort sampled during active COVID-19.

The chain carries TRBV6-5 and TRBJ1-1; no clear D gene. The CDR3 totals 13 residues. Deletions cut 6 bases from V and 1 base from J, with 9 bases between. Germline values: CDR1 MNHEY, CDR2 SVGAGI. The CDR3 DNA reads TGTGCCAGCAGGGCAACAGAGAACACTGAAGCTTTCTTT. Residues: CASRATENTEAFF.

This chain connects TRBV30 to TRBJ2-3; tentatively, D is TRBD2 (6 bases). The V end lost 0 bases, the J end lost 6 bases, and 10 bases lay between the germline ends. CDR1 is GTSNPN and CDR2 is SVGIG in the germline V gene (reference sequence). This CDR3 contains 13 residues. The CDR3 loop is CAWSVGRRDTQYF. CDR3 nucleotide sequence: TGTGCCTGGAGTGTAGGGAGGAGGGATACGCAGTATTTT. Drawing the rest from reference TRBV30 and TRBJ2-3, the complete variable domain is SQTIHQWPATLVQPVGSPLSLECTVEGTSNPNLYWYRQAAGRGLQLLFYSVGIGQISSEVPQNLSASRPQDRQFILSSKKLLLSDSGFYLCAWSVGRRDTQYFGPGTRLTVL.

This clone was picked up a small number of times. The genes are TRBV5-1 and TRBJ2-5; 8 bases fit TRBD2. This CDR3 region has 17 residues. CDR1 is SGHRS and CDR2 is YFSETQ in the germline V gene. The V gene end was trimmed by 6 bases and the J gene end by 5 bases; junction bases not matched to a gene: 18. CDR3 residues: CASNRVSGGGFTETQYF. CDR3 nucleotide sequence: TGCGCCAGCAACCGAGTCTCCGGCGGGGGGTTTACGGAGACCCAGTACTTC.

The CDR3 reads CASTPGRLFTDTQYF. CDR3 sequence (DNA): TGTGCCAGCACCCCCGGTCGACTTTTCACAGATACGCAGTATTTT. This chain uses TRBV7-2 with TRBJ2-3, with D unclear. Trimming took 7 bases from V and 2 from J, leaving 16 bases between them. The CDR3 extends over 15 amino acids. Germline V gene data show CDR1 as SGHTA and CDR2 as FQGNSA.

This chain joins TRBV5-8 and TRBJ2-1; possibly TRBD2 for D (5 bases). With 1 base removed from V and 8 bases from J, the gap between germline ends came to 10 bases. Germline CDR1 SGHTS, CDR2 YDEGEE. CDR3 size: 13 residues. The CDR3 spells CASSLTGLDEQFF. The CDR3 DNA sequence: TGTGCCAGCAGCTTGACGGGGTTAGATGAGCAGTTCTTC.

The gene calls are TRBV10-1 and TRBJ2-1, with a weak D call TRBD1 (6 bases). V gave up 6 bases and J gave up 8 bases, with 23 bases separating them. CDR1 and CDR2 (germline): WNHNN, SYGVQD (reference sequence). The CDR3 is 16 amino acids. Written as DNA, the CDR3 is TGCGCCAGCAGCGGAGGCCAGGGGACGGGGTCGGATGAGCAGTTCTTC. Translating gives CASSGGQGTGSDEQFF.

The J gene is TRBJ2-2, the V gene TRBV10-3; 8 bases are a match to TRBD2. The CDR3 has 14 residues. J lost 0 bases, V lost 9 bases, and 3 bases had no gene match. Germline loops: CDR1 ENHRY, CDR2 SYGVKD. CDR3: CAIGLASNTGELFF. The CDR3 nucleotides read TGTGCCATAGGACTAGCTTCGAACACCGGGGAGCTGTTTTTT.

The J gene is TRBJ2-5, the V gene TRBV6-5; tentative D call: TRBD2 (7 bases). Germline values: CDR1 MNHEY, CDR2 SVGAGI. The CDR3 is 15 residues long. Trimming stripped 1 base from V and 5 bases from J, with 14 bases between. The CDR3: CASSYLRGPWETQYF. DNA of the CDR3: TGTGCCAGCAGTTACTTGCGGGGGCCATGGGAGACCCAGTACTTC.

The chain uses TRBV27 and TRBJ2-7, with unresolved D. CDR1 is MNHEY and CDR2 is SMNVEV in the germline V gene (reference sequence). With 2 bases removed from V and 0 bases from J, the gap between germline ends came to 8 bases. The length of the CDR3 is 14 residues. CDR3: CASSLGQSSYEQYF. CDR3 nucleotide sequence: TGTGCCAGCAGTTTAGGGCAGAGCTCCTACGAGCAGTACTTC.

V is TRBV29-1 and J is TRBJ2-7; 8 positions agree with TRBD1. CDR3 size: 15 residues. The V gene end was trimmed by 4 bases and the J gene end by 2 bases; junction bases not matched to a gene: 10. Germline V gene sequence: CDR1 SQVTM, CDR2 ANQGSEA. Here the CDR3 reads CSVGGRTGRTYEQYF. The DNA of the CDR3 is TGCAGCGTTGGGGGACGGACAGGGCGCACCTACGAGCAGTACTTC.

This clone showed up just a few times. The rearrangement joins TRBV6-2 or TRBV6-3 to TRBJ2-3; tentative D call: TRBD2 (6 bases). In germline, CDR1 is MNHEY, CDR2 SVGEGT. There are 12 residues in the CDR3. Trimming took 3 bases from V and 7 from J, leaving 8 bases between them. This CDR3 is CASSYSGYTQYF. CDR3 sequence (DNA): TGTGCCAGCAGTTATAGCGGATATACGCAGTATTTT.

The J gene is TRBJ2-3, the V gene TRBV6-5, with D perhaps matching TRBD2 (7 bases). In germline, CDR1 is MNHEY, CDR2 SVGAGI. The V and J ends lost 7 bases and 11 bases respectively, with 22 bases between them. This CDR3 comprises 14 residues. As DNA, the CDR3 is TGTGCCAGCAAGGGGTCGGGGGGCCTAGGTATGCAGTATTTT. This encodes CASKGSGGLGMQYF.

The chain couples TRBV6-5 to TRBJ2-5, with D uncertain. The CDR3 consists of 14 residues. Trimming removed 6 bases at V and 0 bases at J, with 11 bases between. Germline V gene sequence: CDR1 MNHEY, CDR2 SVGAGI. CDR3: CASRDPGYQETQYF. As DNA, the CDR3 is TGTGCCAGCAGAGACCCCGGGTACCAAGAGACCCAGTACTTC.

This chain links TRBV11-3 with TRBJ2-1; possibly TRBD1 for D (5 bases). V lost 0 bases to trimming and J lost 0 bases, with 9 bases between them. There are 16 residues in the CDR3. Germline V gives CDR1 SGHNT, CDR2 YENEEA. This CDR3 is CASSLEDTNSYNEQFF. The CDR3 region has the DNA TGTGCCAGCAGCTTAGAGGACACAAACTCCTACAATGAGCAGTTCTTC.

This chain links TRBV5-8 with TRBJ2-4, with D possibly matching TRBD2 (6 bases). The CDR3 consists of 13 residues. Germline lookup yields CDR1 SGHTS and CDR2 YDEGEE. V lost 0 bases and J lost 7, with 8 bases in between. The CDR3: CASSLEGRNIQYF. CDR3 sequence (DNA): TGTGCCAGCAGCTTGGAGGGGAGGAACATTCAGTACTTC.

This chain joins TRBV6-2 or TRBV6-3 and TRBJ2-7; 11 bases line up with TRBD2. In germline, CDR1 is MNHEY, CDR2 SVGEGT. CDR3 length: 16 residues. V shed 5 bases, J shed 3 bases, and the junction held 9 bases outside the gene matches. CDR3 bases: TGTGCCAGCAGTAAAGGATGGGGGACTAGCGGCTACGAGCAGTACTTC. Protein: CASSKGWGTSGYEQYF.

CDR3 loop: CASSKALRGSYEQYF. The CDR3 nucleotides are TGTGCCAGCAGCAAAGCGCTTCGGGGCTCCTACGAGCAGTACTTC. The J gene is TRBJ2-7, the V gene TRBV21-1; the D call of TRBD2 is as the table states it, not checked on the DNA. TRBV21-1 is given as a pseudogene. The CDR3 has 15 amino acids.

This clone was observed a single time. This chain connects TRBV29-1 to TRBJ1-2; 8 bases align to TRBD1. The CDR3 runs 13 residues. With V trimmed by 3 bases and J by 6 bases, 6 bases remained unmatched. Germline CDR1 is SQVTM and CDR2 is ANQGSEA. This CDR3 reads CSVDGQGANGYTF. DNA of the CDR3: TGCAGCGTTGACGGCCAGGGGGCTAATGGCTACACCTTC.

The sample holds a few counts of this clone. V usage is TRBV30 and J usage is TRBJ1-1; 10 nucleotides match TRBD1. Per the germline V gene, CDR1 is GTSNPN and CDR2 is SVGIG (reference sequence). Germline trimming cut 7 bases from V and 10 bases from J; bases unmatched to any gene: 12. There are 13 residues in the CDR3. The CDR3 loop is CASPRQGAIGAFF. The CDR3 nucleotides are TGTGCCTCACCTCGACAGGGGGCGATAGGAGCTTTCTTT.

The chain's CDR3 is CASSSTSGRETQYF. CDR3 in DNA: TGTGCCAGCAGTTCCACTAGCGGGAGGGAGACCCAGTACTTC. The chain recombines TRBV27 with TRBJ2-5, with 12 bases aligning to TRBD2. V was pared by 4 bases and J by 5 bases, with 2 bases of the junction left unmatched. The CDR3 runs to 14 residues. CDR1 and CDR2 from the germline V gene are MNHEY and SMNVEV (reference sequence).

The V call is TRBV27, the J call TRBJ1-5, with 7 positions matching TRBD1. The V segment lost 4 bases and the J segment 7 bases; nucleotides outside the gene matches: 13. The CDR3 loop spans 16 amino acids. Germline lookup yields CDR1 MNHEY and CDR2 SMNVEV (reference sequence). CDR3 DNA sequence: TGTGCCAGCAGTTCCCTACGGACAGGTACGGGGCAGCCCCAGCATTTT. Translation: CASSSLRTGTGQPQHF.

This rearrangement joins TRBV6-2 or TRBV6-3 to TRBJ2-3; 8 bases are shared with TRBD2. Looked up from germline, CDR1 is MNHEY and CDR2 is SVGEGT. The CDR3 runs to 13 residues. Trimming removed 5 bases from V and 14 bases from J; junction bases left unmatched: 12. The CDR3 reads CASSPLVGGVGYF. The CDR3 nucleotides read TGTGCCAGCAGTCCCCTGGTCGGGGGGGTTGGGTATTTT.

This rearrangement joins TRBV11-2 to TRBJ1-1; D not resolved. Germline V gene lookup returns CDR1 SGHAT and CDR2 FQNNGV. V was shortened by 5 bases and J by 4 bases, with 5 bases between the two germline ends. The CDR3 is 11 amino acids. In DNA form, the CDR3 reads TGTGCCAGCAGCCGGAGCACTGAAGCTTTCTTT. This codes for CASSRSTEAFF.

V is TRBV11-2 and J is TRBJ2-7; TRBD2 matches 8 bases. Trimming took 6 bases from V and 0 from J; bases not matched to a gene: 7. The CDR3 loop spans 15 amino acids. Germline values: CDR1 SGHAT, CDR2 FQNNGV. In DNA, the CDR3 is TGTGCCAGCAGGGCGGGAGGAGGGACCTCCTACGAGCAGTACTTC. Residues: CASRAGGGTSYEQYF.

V usage is TRBV7-6 and J usage is TRBJ2-3, with 10 bases aligning to TRBD2. V lost 5 bases and J lost 3; bases outside the gene matches: 17. The CDR3 is made up of 19 amino acids. Germline V gene data show CDR1 as SGHVS and CDR2 as FNYEAQ. For the CDR3, the DNA is TGTGCCAGCAGCCAGGGGGGGGCTAGCGGGAGTCAACGAACAGATACGCAGTATTTT. Residues: CASSQGGASGSQRTDTQYF.

The rearrangement links TRBV12-5 to TRBJ2-3; perhaps TRBD2 as D (5 bases). The germline CDR1 and CDR2 sequences are LGHNT and FRNRAP. Trimming cost V 3 bases and J 5 bases, with 12 bases left between them. The CDR3 is 14 amino acids. CDR3 nucleotides: TGTGCTAGTGGTTTCGAGGGTTTTGAAGATACGCAGTATTTT. Its protein is CASGFEGFEDTQYF.

The CDR3 nucleotides are TGCAGCGTTGGCGGTGTACAGGGAGGGAACGACATTCAGTACTTC. Protein sequence: CSVGGVQGGNDIQYF. J is TRBJ2-4 and V is TRBV29-1; possible D gene TRBD2, 7 bases. Trimming cost V 4 bases and J 8 bases, with 21 bases left between them. CDR1 SQVTM and CDR2 ANQGSEA come from the germline V gene. The CDR3 is made up of 15 amino acids.

As concerns this clone: Germline is not matched at one junction end, which may reflect a read error. The J gene is TRBJ2-1, the V gene TRBV7-7; 9 nucleotides match TRBD1. Germline V gives CDR1 SSHAT, CDR2 FNYEAQ (reference sequence). The CDR3 is 15 residues long. The CDR3 DNA reads as TGTGCTAGCAGCTTAGGGACAGGGCTTTGGAATGAGCAGTTCTTC. Its protein product is CASSLGTGLWNEQFF.